Below are 6 T cell receptor beta chains sequenced from a single sample in a study of identical twins. In TCRdb, the 5' RACE reads were re-called with MiXCR into one record per CDR3 protein. The sample lists about 520,000 distinct CDR3 sequences; 22% were seen once. These records were also assigned to another study, of T cells expressing NK-cell markers.

Sequenced input: CD4+ T cells sorted from blood. The receptor source for this set is a woman aged 18-29 years in good health.

This chain links TRBV9 with TRBJ1-2; D is uncertain. Deletions cut 3 bases from V and 0 bases from J, with 12 bases between. CDR3 length: 15 residues. In germline, CDR1 is SGDLS, CDR2 YYNGEE. The CDR3 bases are TGTGCCAGCAGCGCCGGCGGAATAGCTAACTATGGCTACACCTTC. Translated: CASSAGGIANYGYTF.

This chain links TRBV11-1 with TRBJ2-3; TRBD2 is a possible D gene (6 bases). This CDR3 spans 18 amino acids. Trimming shortened V by 1 base and J by 4 bases, and 21 bases separated the two germline ends. The V gene's germline CDR1 is SGHAT and CDR2 FQDESV (reference sequence). CDR3: CASSLGILRRGGPDTQYF. CDR3 nucleotide sequence: TGTGCCAGCAGCTTAGGGATTCTTCGGCGGGGCGGCCCAGATACGCAGTATTTT.

This clonotype appeared a few times. This CDR3 is CASSRGQGVGYGYTF. DNA of the CDR3: TGTGCCAGCAGCCGCGGACAGGGAGTGGGCTATGGCTACACCTTC. The V call is TRBV12-3 or TRBV12-4, the J call TRBJ1-2; 8 bases map to TRBD1. Unmatched junction bases numbered 10, after V lost 6 bases and J lost 4 bases. The CDR3 totals 15 residues.

Remarks on this clonotype: The conserved final phenylalanine or tryptophan is absent from the CDR3, which likely points to a read error. This chain connects TRBV7-6 to TRBJ2-3, with 15 bases that match TRBD2. This CDR3 spans 20 amino acids. The J segment lost 1 base and the V segment lost 2 bases, leaving 10 bases of the junction unmatched. Germline V gene lookup returns CDR1 SGHVS and CDR2 FNYEAQ. CDR3: CASSLFAGTSGRTGTDTQYS. The CDR3 DNA follows: TGTGCCAGCAGCTTATTTGCCGGGACTAGCGGGAGGACAGGCACAGATACGCAGTATTCT.

The rearrangement links TRBV5-6 to TRBJ1-2; 10 nucleotides line up with TRBD1. The V gene end was trimmed by 4 bases and the J gene end by 4 bases; junction bases not matched to a gene: 7. This CDR3 is built from 15 residues. The germline V gene has CDR1 SGHDT and CDR2 YYEEEE. CDR3 DNA sequence: TGTGCCAGCAGCGTAGCCGGGACAGGGGCCTATGGCTACACCTTC. Protein sequence: CASSVAGTGAYGYTF.

The sample holds a few counts of this clonotype. The chain's CDR3 is CASSMRGAYEQYF. CDR3 DNA: TGTGCCAGCAGTATGAGGGGGGCCTACGAGCAGTACTTC. V is TRBV7-2 and J is TRBJ2-7, with D perhaps being TRBD1 or TRBD2 (6 bases each). V gave up 6 bases and J gave up 2 bases, with 11 bases separating them. Germline loops: CDR1 SGHTA, CDR2 FQGNSA. The CDR3 spans 13 residues.